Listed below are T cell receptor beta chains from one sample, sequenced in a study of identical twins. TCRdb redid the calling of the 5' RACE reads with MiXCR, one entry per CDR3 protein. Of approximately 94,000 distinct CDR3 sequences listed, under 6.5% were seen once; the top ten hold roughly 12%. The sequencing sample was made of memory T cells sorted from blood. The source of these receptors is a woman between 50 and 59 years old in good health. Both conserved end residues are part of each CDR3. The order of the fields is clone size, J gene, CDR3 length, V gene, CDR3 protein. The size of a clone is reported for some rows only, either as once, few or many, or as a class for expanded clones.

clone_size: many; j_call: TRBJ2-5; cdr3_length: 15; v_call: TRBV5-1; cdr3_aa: CASSSTGTPQETQYF
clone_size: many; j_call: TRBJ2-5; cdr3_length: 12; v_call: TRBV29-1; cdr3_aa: CSVDDGGETQYF
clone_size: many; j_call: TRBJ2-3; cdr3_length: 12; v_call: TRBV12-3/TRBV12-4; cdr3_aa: CASSNLIYGQYF
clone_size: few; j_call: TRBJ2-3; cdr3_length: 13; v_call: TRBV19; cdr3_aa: CASMGGGTDTQYF
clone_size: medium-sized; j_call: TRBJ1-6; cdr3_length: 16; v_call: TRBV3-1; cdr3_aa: CASSQVRTGGNSPLHF
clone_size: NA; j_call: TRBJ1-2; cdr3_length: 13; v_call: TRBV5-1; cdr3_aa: CASSLASLDGYTF
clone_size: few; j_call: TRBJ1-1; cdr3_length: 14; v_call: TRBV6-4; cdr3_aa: CASSDFPDSHSAFF
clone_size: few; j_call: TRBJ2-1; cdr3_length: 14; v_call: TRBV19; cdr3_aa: CAVSGTPNYNEQFF
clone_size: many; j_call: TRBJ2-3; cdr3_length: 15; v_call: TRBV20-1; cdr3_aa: CSARGLAVFADTQYF
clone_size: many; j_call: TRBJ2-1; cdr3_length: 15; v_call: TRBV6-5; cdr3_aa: CASSYGAGSYNEQFF
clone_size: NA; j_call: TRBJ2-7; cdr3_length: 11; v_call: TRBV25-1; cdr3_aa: CASKGVYEQYF
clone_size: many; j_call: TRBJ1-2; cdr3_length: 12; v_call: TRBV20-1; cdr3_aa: CSASQVNYGYTF
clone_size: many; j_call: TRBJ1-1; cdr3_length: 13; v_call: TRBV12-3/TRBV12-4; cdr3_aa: CASSVGQNLEAFF
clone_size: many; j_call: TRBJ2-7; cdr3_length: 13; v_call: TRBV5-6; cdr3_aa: CASSLGAIYEQYF
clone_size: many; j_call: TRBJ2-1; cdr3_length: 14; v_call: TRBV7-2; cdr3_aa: CASSLVSLLNEQFF
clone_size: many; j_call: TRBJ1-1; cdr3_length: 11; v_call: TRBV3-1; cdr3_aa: CASSQGQEAFF
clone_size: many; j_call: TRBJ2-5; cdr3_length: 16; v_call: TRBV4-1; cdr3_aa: CASSLGLAGLQETQYF
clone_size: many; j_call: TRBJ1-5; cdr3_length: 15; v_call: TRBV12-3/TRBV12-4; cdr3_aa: CASSLFVSGNQPQHF
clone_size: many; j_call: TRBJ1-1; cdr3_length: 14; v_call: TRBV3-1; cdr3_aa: CASSHWASSTEAFF
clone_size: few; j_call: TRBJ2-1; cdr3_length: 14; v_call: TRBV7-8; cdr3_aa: CASSLVQGLNEQFF
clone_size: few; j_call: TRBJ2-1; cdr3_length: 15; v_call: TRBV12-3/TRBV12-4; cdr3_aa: CASSFAGKAYNEQFF
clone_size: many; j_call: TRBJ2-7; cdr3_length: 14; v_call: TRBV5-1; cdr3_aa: CASSSTGNIYEQYF
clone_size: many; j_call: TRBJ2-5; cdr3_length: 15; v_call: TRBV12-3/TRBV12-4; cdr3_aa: CASRVGGRSQETQYF
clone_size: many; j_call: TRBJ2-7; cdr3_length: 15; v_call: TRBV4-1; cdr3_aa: CASSQRGLGSYEQYF
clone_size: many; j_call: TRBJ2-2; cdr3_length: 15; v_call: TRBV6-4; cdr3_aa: CASTPGQGDTGELFF
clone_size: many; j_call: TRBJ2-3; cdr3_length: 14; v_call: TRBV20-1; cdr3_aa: CSASGTGMPDTQYF
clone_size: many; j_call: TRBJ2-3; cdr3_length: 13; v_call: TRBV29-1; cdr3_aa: CSVRSGNGDTQYF
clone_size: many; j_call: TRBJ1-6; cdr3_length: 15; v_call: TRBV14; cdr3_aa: CASSLSSSYNSPLHF
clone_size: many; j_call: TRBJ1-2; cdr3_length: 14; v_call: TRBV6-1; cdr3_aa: CASNPPGTNYGYTF
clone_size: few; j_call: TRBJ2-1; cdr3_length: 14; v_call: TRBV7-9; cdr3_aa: CATGGTLQRNEQFF
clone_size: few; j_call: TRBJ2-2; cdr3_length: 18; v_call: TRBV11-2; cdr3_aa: CASSPLPGPCDNTGELFF
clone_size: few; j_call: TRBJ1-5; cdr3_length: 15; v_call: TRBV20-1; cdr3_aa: CSARGGRGGMEPQHF
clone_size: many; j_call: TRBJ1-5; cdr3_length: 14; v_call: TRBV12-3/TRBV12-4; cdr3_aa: CASSWTGANQPQHF